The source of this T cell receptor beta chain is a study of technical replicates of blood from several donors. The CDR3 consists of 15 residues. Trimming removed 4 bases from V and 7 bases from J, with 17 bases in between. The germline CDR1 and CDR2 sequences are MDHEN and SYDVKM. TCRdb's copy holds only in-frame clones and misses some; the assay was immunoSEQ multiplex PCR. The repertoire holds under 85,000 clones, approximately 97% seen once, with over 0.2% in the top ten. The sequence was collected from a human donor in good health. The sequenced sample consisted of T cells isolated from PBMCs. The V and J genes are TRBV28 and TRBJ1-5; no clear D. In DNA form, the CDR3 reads TGTGCCAGCAGTTACCTCTCGGCCGGCGGGCAGCCCCAGCATTTT. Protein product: CASSYLSAGGQPQHF.